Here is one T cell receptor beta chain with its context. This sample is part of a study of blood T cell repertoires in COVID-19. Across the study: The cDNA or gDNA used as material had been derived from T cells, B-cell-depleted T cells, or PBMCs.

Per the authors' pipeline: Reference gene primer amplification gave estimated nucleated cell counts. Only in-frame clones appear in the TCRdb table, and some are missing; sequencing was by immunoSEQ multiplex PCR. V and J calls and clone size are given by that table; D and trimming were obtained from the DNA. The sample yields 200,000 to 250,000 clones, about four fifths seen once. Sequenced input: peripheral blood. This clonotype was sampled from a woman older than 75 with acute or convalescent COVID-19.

The CDR3 DNA sequence: TGTGCCAGCCTTTTGGACAGGTACACTGAAGCTTTCTTT. This sequence encodes CASLLDRYTEAFF. The chain combines TRBV28 with TRBJ1-1, with 7 positions matching TRBD1. This CDR3 spans 13 amino acids. Germline V CDR1 and CDR2: MDHEN, SYDVKM. Trimming at V came to 8 bases and at J to 3 bases, leaving 6 bases not matched to a gene.